The source of this T cell receptor beta chain is a study of blood T cell repertoires in COVID-19. Across the whole study: Some COVID-19 samples were acute and others convalescent; all came from the United States, Italy and Spain.

The study drew participants aged about 18 to 90 years from about two dozen US areas. Per germline, CDR1 SGDLS and CDR2 YYNGEE. V shed 3 bases, J shed 7 bases, and the junction held 18 bases outside the gene matches. The CDR3 covers 18 residues. The protocol was immunoSEQ multiplex PCR, while the TCRdb copy is restricted to in-frame clones and leaves out a portion. Of some 240,000 clones detected, approximately 83% appear once; the ten largest clones hold roughly 3.1%. Sequenced sample: PBMCs or T cells enriched from blood (not recorded which). The clonotype originates from a man aged 50 or older who had recovered from COVID-19. The V call is TRBV9, the J call TRBJ2-1; 8 bases fit TRBD2. CDR3 amino acids: CASSAGTPGLGGTNEQFF. As DNA, the CDR3 is TGTGCCAGCAGCGCCGGGACACCGGGACTAGGGGGGACTAATGAGCAGTTCTTC.